This T cell receptor (beta chain) stems from a study of tumor-infiltrating lymphocytes in primary liver carcinoma. RNA was extracted from whole blood without cell sorting, alongside germline DNA. As for this clonotype: A read error may be the cause here, since a much bigger clone is one base away.

Germline V lookup: CDR1 ENHRY, CDR2 SYGVKD. V was pared by 0 bases and J by 11 bases, with 24 bases between. This CDR3 has 17 amino acids. The template, roughly 510 ng total RNA, yielded TCR beta cDNA made with a constant-region primer. Three nested multiplex PCR rounds, a slightly modified ARM-PCR, produced the libraries for TCR beta. TRBV1-TRBV30 forward primers and a C-beta reverse primer were used in the first two PCR rounds, which each ran for ten to eleven cycles. TCRdb processed the multiplex PCR reads anew with MiXCR; each CDR3 protein has one entry. Found here are 200,000 or so distinct CDR3 sequences, less than 70% of them singletons; the top ten hold 7% to 8.5%.

This clonotype was obtained from a woman in her fifties or sixties with primary liver carcinoma and hepatitis B virus infection. The V gene is TRBV10-3, the J gene TRBJ2-3; D is perhaps TRBD2 (5 bases). The specimen sequenced was peripheral blood. CDR3 in amino acids: CAISESTARGSLMEQYF. The CDR3 bases are TGTGCCATCAGTGAGTCAACTGCCCGGGGTTCCCTCATGGAGCAGTATTTT.